Shown below are 12 T cell receptor beta chains from a single sample sequenced in a study of blood T cell repertoires in COVID-19. The data were produced by immunoSEQ multiplex PCR, yet TCRdb's version contains in-frame clones alone and is incomplete. The sample includes some 150,000 clones, 88% seen only once; the top ten take about 2.3%. Sequenced material: peripheral blood. The receptors originated from a human donor in a cohort sampled during active COVID-19.

The chain uses TRBV2 and TRBJ1-2; D unclear. V lost 4 bases and J 1 base, leaving 7 bases between the germline ends. The germline CDR1 and CDR2 sequences are SNHLY and FYNNEI. The CDR3 covers 13 residues. The CDR3 bases are TGTGCCAGCAGTGGGGCCTTTAACTATGGCTACACCTTC. Protein: CASSGAFNYGYTF. Full variable domain (rest looked up from reference TRBV2 and TRBJ1-2): EPEVTQTPSHQVTQMGQEVILRCVPISNHLYFYWYRQILGQKVEFLVSFYNNEISEKSEIFDDQFSVERPDGSNFTLKIRSTKLEDSAMYFCASSGAFNYGYTFGSGTRLTVV.

This rearrangement joins TRBV3-1 (or the pseudogene TRBV3-2) to TRBJ2-7, with a tentative D call TRBD2 (7 bases). This CDR3 has 14 residues. V lost 3 bases and J lost 6, with 15 bases in between. In germline, CDR1 is LGHDT, CDR2 YNNKEL (reference sequence). CDR3 nucleotides: TGTGCCAGCAGCCATCCCGGGGGGCTGGGCGAGCAGTACTTC. It yields the protein CASSHPGGLGEQYF.

The V call is TRBV6-5, the J call TRBJ2-7; tentatively, D is TRBD1 (7 bases). This CDR3 has 12 residues. Trimming shortened V by 6 bases and J by 6 bases, and 12 bases separated the two germline ends. In germline, CDR1 is MNHEY, CDR2 SVGAGI. The CDR3 region is CASSQQGGEQYF. CDR3 in DNA: TGTGCCAGCAGCCAGCAGGGGGGCGAGCAGTACTTC.

V is TRBV4-1 and J is TRBJ2-1; TRBD2 agrees at 10 bases. V shed 0 bases, J shed 4 bases, and the junction held 9 bases outside the gene matches. CDR1 MGHRA and CDR2 YSYEKL come from the germline V gene. CDR3 size: 18 residues. The CDR3 coding sequence is TGCGCCAGCAGCCAAGAGGCCCACTTTAGCGGGAGGTACAATGAGCAGTTCTTC. Its translation is CASSQEAHFSGRYNEQFF.

The V and J genes are TRBV18 and TRBJ2-2; TRBD1 agrees at 7 bases. J gave up 5 bases and V 3 bases, and 0 bases lay outside the gene matches. The CDR3 sequence is 13 residues long. Germline V gene sequence: CDR1 KGHSH, CDR2 LQKENI. The CDR3 loop is CASSPGQTGELFF. DNA of the CDR3: TGTGCCAGCTCACCGGGACAGACCGGGGAGCTGTTTTTT.

V gene TRBV9 combines with J gene TRBJ2-5; 10 nucleotides align to TRBD2. The CDR3 is made up of 17 amino acids. Germline loops: CDR1 SGDLS, CDR2 YYNGEE. V trimming: 2 bases; J trimming: 1 base; junction bases outside the gene matches: 8. CDR3 sequence (DNA): TGTGCCAGCAGCGTCAAAAGCGGGAGGGCCCCCCAAGAGACCCAGTACTTC. It yields the protein CASSVKSGRAPQETQYF.

This chain joins TRBV11-2 and TRBJ1-4, with a tentative D call TRBD1 (5 bases). The V end lost 4 bases, the J end lost 8 bases, and 14 bases lay between the germline ends. The length of the CDR3 is 14 residues. Germline V gives CDR1 SGHAT, CDR2 FQNNGV. The CDR3 bases are TGTGCCAGCAGCTCAAGGCAGGGCTCCGAAAAACTGTTTTTT. Its protein product is CASSSRQGSEKLFF.

The chain joins TRBV27 to TRBJ1-4; 10 nucleotides line up with TRBD1. The length of the CDR3 is 15 residues. Germline-derived CDR1 and CDR2 are MNHEY and SMNVEV (reference sequence). Unmatched junction bases numbered 6, after V lost 4 bases and J lost 7 bases. CDR3 coding DNA: TGTGCCAGCAGTTCCCGGGACAGGGGACCTGAAAAACTGTTTTTT. Translation: CASSSRDRGPEKLFF.

The rearrangement links TRBV7-2 to TRBJ2-1; TRBD1 matches 9 bases. Germline V gives CDR1 SGHTA, CDR2 FQGNSA. This CDR3 spans 15 amino acids. V dropped 5 bases and J dropped 4; count of bases not matched to a gene: 6. CDR3 nucleotides: TGTGCCAGCAGCCCAACAGGGGGCCCGTACAATGAGCAGTTCTTC. Its protein is CASSPTGGPYNEQFF.

The rearrangement links TRBV4-1 to TRBJ1-4; the D is unclear. Germline values: CDR1 MGHRA, CDR2 YSYEKL. There are 17 residues in the CDR3. Deletions cut 2 bases from V and 0 bases from J, with 13 bases between. The CDR3 coding sequence is TGCGCCAGCAGCCAATGGGCAGTTACTTCAACTAATGAAAAACTGTTTTTT. Translated: CASSQWAVTSTNEKLFF.

The rearrangement joins TRBV19 to TRBJ2-5; TRBD1 matches at 12 bases. The CDR3 spans 13 residues. V shed 10 bases and J 8 bases; nucleotides not matched to a gene: 8. Germline V lookup: CDR1 LNHDA, CDR2 SQIVND (reference sequence). The CDR3 region has the DNA TGTGCCACCACCGGGACAGGGGGCTATACCCAGTACTTC. Its protein is CATTGTGGYTQYF.

The rearrangement uses TRBV19 and TRBJ1-1; 9 bases agree with TRBD1. This CDR3 has 15 residues. From germline, CDR1 is LNHDA and CDR2 SQIVND (reference sequence). With V trimmed by 6 bases and J by 4 bases, 9 bases remained unmatched. The CDR3 spells CASSLEQGARTEAFF. CDR3 sequence (DNA): TGTGCCAGTAGCCTTGAACAGGGGGCGCGCACTGAAGCTTTCTTT.